The 23 T cell receptor beta chains listed next were all sequenced from one sample in a study of blood T cell repertoires in COVID-19. Libraries were prepared by immunoSEQ multiplex PCR; TCRdb keeps only in-frame clonotypes and omits some of them. There are 30,000 to 35,000 clones in the sample; roughly 90% occur only once, and under 0.7% lies in the top ten. The source material was peripheral blood. The receptors here all came from a woman aged 40 to 50 with active or convalescent COVID-19.

The rearrangement links TRBV9 to TRBJ2-2; maybe TRBD1 (5 bases). The CDR3 contains 15 residues. V gave up 1 base and J gave up 1 base, with 8 bases separating them. Per germline, CDR1 SGDLS and CDR2 YYNGEE. CDR3 in DNA: TGTGCCAGCAGCGTACTGGGGCAGAACACCGGGGAGCTGTTTTTT. Translation: CASSVLGQNTGELFF.

This clone occurred a few times. The chain couples TRBV24-1 to TRBJ2-2; D possibly corresponds to TRBD1 (5 bases). The V end was cut by 0 bases, the J end by 6 bases, with 13 bases between. The CDR3 has 16 residues. Germline V lookup: CDR1 KGHDR, CDR2 SFDVKD. The CDR3 region has the DNA TGTGCCACCAGTGATTTGCGACAGTCAGGCCCCGGGGAGCTGTTTTTT. This sequence encodes CATSDLRQSGPGELFF.

This chain uses TRBV6-5 with TRBJ1-5; D remains ambiguous. The V end was cut by 4 bases, the J end by 11 bases, with 15 bases between. Germline V gene data show CDR1 as MNHEY and CDR2 as SVGAGI. This CDR3 spans 13 amino acids. The CDR3 region has the DNA TGTGCCAGCAGTTCATCCATAGGACTGGCCCAGCATTTT. Its translation is CASSSSIGLAQHF.

The CDR3 loop reads CASSQDQGYTGELFF. CDR3 nucleotide sequence: TGCGCCAGCAGCCAAGACCAGGGATACACCGGGGAGCTGTTTTTT. The chain uses TRBV4-3 and TRBJ2-2, with TRBD1 as a possible D gene (5 bases). The V gene lost 0 bases and the J gene lost 3 bases, with 8 bases spanning the gap. This CDR3 spans 15 amino acids. Germline CDR1 LGHNA, CDR2 YSLEER.

About this clone itself: Sequence at one end of the junction differs from germline and may be a read error. The V gene is TRBV6-6, the J gene TRBJ2-7; no definite D call. Germline CDR1 is MNHNY and CDR2 is SVGAGI (reference sequence). This CDR3 spans 13 amino acids. CDR3 in DNA: TGTGCCAGCAGGTACTTAGTAAACTACGAGCAGTACTTC. Encoded protein: CASRYLVNYEQYF.

V and J are TRBV10-3 and TRBJ2-1; tentatively, D is TRBD2 (5 bases). The ends were cut back, 4 bases at V and 8 bases at J, with 12 bases in the middle. The CDR3 spans 13 residues. Per the germline V gene, CDR1 is ENHRY and CDR2 is SYGVKD. CDR3 nucleotides: TGTGCCATCAGTGGTCTGACTAAGGATGAGCAGTTCTTC. This sequence encodes CAISGLTKDEQFF.

About this clone itself: The same CDR3 arises from other DNA sequences in this sample as well. The CDR3: CASSLAEGRQETQYF. As DNA, the CDR3 is TGTGCCAGCAGCTTAGCGGAGGGAAGACAAGAGACCCAGTACTTC. The J gene is TRBJ2-5, the V gene TRBV11-1; perhaps TRBD2 as D (6 bases). V lost 0 bases, J lost 2 bases, and 10 bases lay in between. The V gene's germline CDR1 is SGHAT and CDR2 FQDESV (reference sequence). The CDR3 is made up of 15 amino acids.

The V and J genes are TRBV6-2 or TRBV6-3 and TRBJ1-6; 8 bases fit TRBD1. CDR1 and CDR2 (germline): MNHEY, SVGEGT. J was trimmed by 6 bases and V by 5 bases; bases with no gene match: 0. The CDR3 is 13 residues long. The CDR3 is CASSQGANSPLHF. As DNA, the CDR3 is TGTGCCAGCAGTCAGGGGGCTAATTCACCCCTCCACTTT.

This chain uses TRBV5-1 with TRBJ1-2, with 8 bases matching TRBD1. Germline trimming cut 2 bases from V and 3 bases from J; bases unmatched to any gene: 6. The CDR3 loop spans 15 amino acids. Per germline, CDR1 SGHRS and CDR2 YFSETQ. In DNA, the CDR3 is TGCGCCAGCAGCTTTTCAGGGGGCGCCGACTATGGCTACACCTTC. Translated: CASSFSGGADYGYTF.

The rearrangement uses TRBV7-3 and TRBJ1-1; 7 bases map to TRBD1. This CDR3 contains 15 residues. V gave up 3 bases and J gave up 0 bases; unmatched junction bases: 4. Germline CDR1 is SGHTA and CDR2 is FQGTGA. The CDR3 reads CASSFPTGVNTEAFF. Here the CDR3 DNA reads TGTGCCAGCAGCTTCCCAACAGGGGTGAACACTGAAGCTTTCTTT.

This chain connects TRBV24-1 to TRBJ2-5; 12 bases line up with TRBD2. Unmatched junction bases numbered 10, after V lost 2 bases and J lost 7 bases. The V gene's germline CDR1 is KGHDR and CDR2 SFDVKD. The CDR3 has 17 amino acids. In nucleotides, the CDR3 is TGTGCCACCAGTGATTCCCGACTAGCGGGGGCGGGAGGGACCCAGTACTTC. Protein sequence: CATSDSRLAGAGGTQYF.

The rearrangement links TRBV6-5 to TRBJ1-3; D not resolved. Trimming took off 2 bases at V and 0 bases at J, with 8 bases between the two ends. Germline V gene data show CDR1 as MNHEY and CDR2 as SVGAGI. The CDR3 length is 15 residues. The CDR3 protein is CASSYEASSGNTIYF. The CDR3 DNA sequence: TGTGCCAGCAGTTACGAGGCGAGCTCTGGAAACACCATATATTTT.

This chain links TRBV7-2 with TRBJ1-1; D perhaps matches TRBD1 (5 bases). The CDR3 is 14 residues long. In germline, CDR1 is SGHTA, CDR2 FQGNSA. V lost 2 bases and J lost 4, with 11 bases in between. CDR3 sequence reads: CASSLQRGGTEAFF. CDR3 nucleotide sequence: TGTGCCAGCAGCTTACAGCGGGGGGGCACTGAAGCTTTCTTT.

The chain has TRBV12-3 or TRBV12-4 and TRBJ1-3, with unresolved D. V lost 3 bases and J 6 bases, leaving 9 bases between the germline ends. This CDR3 comprises 13 residues. The CDR3 is CASSFAALNTIYF. The CDR3 DNA is TGTGCCAGCAGTTTTGCGGCCTTAAACACCATATATTTT.

The chain recombines TRBV4-3 with TRBJ1-1; D is perhaps TRBD1 (5 bases). V gave up 0 bases and J gave up 3 bases, with 17 bases separating them. CDR1 is LGHNA and CDR2 is YSLEER in the germline V gene. This CDR3 has 17 amino acids. CDR3 coding DNA: TGCGCCAGCAGCCAAGAGGTCGGAGCCAGGGAGGACACTGAAGCTTTCTTT. Its protein is CASSQEVGAREDTEAFF.

The chain joins TRBV18 to TRBJ1-1; possible D gene TRBD1, 6 bases. The CDR3 spans 14 residues. V lost 3 bases, J lost 1 base, and 9 bases lay in between. Germline V gene data show CDR1 as KGHSH and CDR2 as LQKENI. CDR3 DNA sequence: TGTGCCAGCTCACCCACAGGGTCGAACACTGAAGCTTTCTTT. Its protein is CASSPTGSNTEAFF.

V is TRBV28 and J is TRBJ1-4; D gene unclear. Trimming took off 10 bases at V and 10 bases at J, with 19 bases between the two ends. The CDR3 is 13 amino acids. Germline V gene lookup returns CDR1 MDHEN and CDR2 SYDVKM. Here the CDR3 DNA reads TGTGCCACCCCCCGGGAAAGGGAAGGAAAACTGTTTTTT. Encoded protein: CATPREREGKLFF.

This rearrangement joins TRBV29-1 to TRBJ1-4, with unresolved D. The CDR3 has 14 residues. The germline V and J ends were trimmed by 4 bases and 0 bases, with 9 bases remaining between them. Germline CDR1 reads SQVTM; CDR2 reads ANQGSEA. The CDR3 region is CSVGGRATNEKLFF. The CDR3 DNA follows: TGCAGCGTTGGTGGCCGGGCAACTAATGAAAAACTGTTTTTT.

The chain joins TRBV5-1 to TRBJ2-1, with TRBD2 matching 15 bases. Unmatched junction bases numbered 4, after V lost 4 bases and J lost 8 bases. CDR3 size: 15 residues. Germline lookup yields CDR1 SGHRS and CDR2 YFSETQ. For the CDR3, the DNA is TGCGCCAGCAGCCCCGGACTAGCGGGGGGGGATGAGCAGTTCTTC. Protein: CASSPGLAGGDEQFF.

The V gene is TRBV7-3, the J gene TRBJ2-7, with D maybe TRBD2 (7 bases). Trimming pared 2 bases from V and 5 bases from J, leaving 16 bases between. This CDR3 has 15 residues. CDR1 is SGHTA and CDR2 is FQGTGA in the germline V gene. The CDR3 protein is CASSLVGGLPHEQYF. CDR3 sequence (DNA): TGTGCCAGCAGCTTAGTGGGGGGGCTACCTCACGAGCAGTACTTC.

V gene TRBV18 combines with J gene TRBJ1-2, with 7 bases aligning to TRBD1. J gave up 3 bases and V 2 bases, and 3 bases lay outside the gene matches. The CDR3 totals 14 residues. Germline lookup yields CDR1 KGHSH and CDR2 LQKENI. Here the CDR3 DNA reads TGTGCCAGCTCACCAAGGCAGGGGGACTATGGCTACACCTTC. Encoded protein: CASSPRQGDYGYTF.

The chain has TRBV5-4 and TRBJ2-7; the match to TRBD1 covers 7 bases. Looked up from germline, CDR1 is SGHNT and CDR2 is YYREEE (reference sequence). The CDR3 runs to 16 residues. The junction had 13 bases not matched to a gene; V was cut back by 4 bases and J by 3 bases. CDR3 sequence reads: CASSPPERGPHYEQYF. The CDR3 nucleotides are TGTGCCAGCAGCCCCCCCGAAAGGGGGCCCCACTACGAGCAGTACTTC.

The genes are TRBV2 and TRBJ1-4; D is perhaps TRBD1 (6 bases). The germline gives CDR1 SNHLY, CDR2 FYNNEI. This CDR3 comprises 16 residues. V dropped 6 bases and J dropped 1 base, with 15 bases sitting between them. CDR3: CASSPRGGGTNEKLFF. For the CDR3, the DNA is TGTGCCAGCAGCCCCCGAGGGGGTGGAACTAATGAAAAACTGTTTTTT.